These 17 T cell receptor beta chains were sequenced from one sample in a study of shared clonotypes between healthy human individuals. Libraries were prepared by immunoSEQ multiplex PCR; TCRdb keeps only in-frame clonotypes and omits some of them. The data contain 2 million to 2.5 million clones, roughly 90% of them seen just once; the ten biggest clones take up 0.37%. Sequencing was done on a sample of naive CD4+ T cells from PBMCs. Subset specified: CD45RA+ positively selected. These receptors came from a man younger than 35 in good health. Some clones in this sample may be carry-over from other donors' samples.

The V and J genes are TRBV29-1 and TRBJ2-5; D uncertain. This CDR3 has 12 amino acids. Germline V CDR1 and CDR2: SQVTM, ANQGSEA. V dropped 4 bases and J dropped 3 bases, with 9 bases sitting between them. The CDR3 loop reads CSVVGKKETQYF. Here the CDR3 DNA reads TGCAGCGTTGTGGGGAAGAAAGAGACCCAGTACTTC.

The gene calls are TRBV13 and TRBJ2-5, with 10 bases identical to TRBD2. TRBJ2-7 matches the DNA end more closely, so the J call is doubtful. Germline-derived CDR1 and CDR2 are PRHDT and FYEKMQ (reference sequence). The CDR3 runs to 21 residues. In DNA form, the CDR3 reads TGTGCCAGCAGCTTAGGCCGCCTACCTAGCGGGAGTGGATACATTGCCTACGAGCAGTACTTC. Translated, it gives CASSLGRLPSGSGYIAYEQYF.

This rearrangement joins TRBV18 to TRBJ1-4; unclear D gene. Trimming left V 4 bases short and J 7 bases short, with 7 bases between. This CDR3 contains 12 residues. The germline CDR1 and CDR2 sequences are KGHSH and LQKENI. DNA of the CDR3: TGTGCCAGCTCACGACCGAGTGAAAAACTGTTTTTT. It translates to CASSRPSEKLFF.

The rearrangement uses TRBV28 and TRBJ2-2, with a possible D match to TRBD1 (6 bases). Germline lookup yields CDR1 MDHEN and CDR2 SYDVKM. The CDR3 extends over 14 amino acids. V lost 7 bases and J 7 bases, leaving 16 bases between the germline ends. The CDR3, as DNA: TGTGCCAGCATGGGCCAGGGGTCGGGCGGGGAGCTGTTTTTT. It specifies CASMGQGSGGELFF.

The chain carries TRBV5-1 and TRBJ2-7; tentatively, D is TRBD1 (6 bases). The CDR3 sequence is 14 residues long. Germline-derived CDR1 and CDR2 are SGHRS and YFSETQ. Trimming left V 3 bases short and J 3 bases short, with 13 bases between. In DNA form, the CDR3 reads TGCGCCAGCAGCTCGACAGGTGGCAACTACGAGCAGTACTTC. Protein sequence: CASSSTGGNYEQYF.

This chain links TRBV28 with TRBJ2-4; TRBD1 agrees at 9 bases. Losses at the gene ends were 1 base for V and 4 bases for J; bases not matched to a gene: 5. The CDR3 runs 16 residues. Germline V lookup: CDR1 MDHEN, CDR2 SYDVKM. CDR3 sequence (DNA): TGTGCCAGCAGTTTATACCTCGGACAGGGGAAAAACATTCAGTACTTC. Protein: CASSLYLGQGKNIQYF.

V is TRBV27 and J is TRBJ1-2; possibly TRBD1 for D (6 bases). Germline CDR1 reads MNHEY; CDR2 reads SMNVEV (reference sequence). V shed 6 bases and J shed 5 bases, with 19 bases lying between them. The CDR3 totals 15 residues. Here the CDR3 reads CASSSTQGPLYGYTF. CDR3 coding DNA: TGTGCCAGCAGCTCCACACAGGGACCTCTTTATGGCTACACCTTC.

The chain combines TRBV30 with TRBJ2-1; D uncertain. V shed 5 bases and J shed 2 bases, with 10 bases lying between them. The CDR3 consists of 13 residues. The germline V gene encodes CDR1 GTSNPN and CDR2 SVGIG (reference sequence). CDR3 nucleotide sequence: TGTGCCTGGGTCACTGGCCCCTACAATGAGCAGTTCTTC. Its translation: CAWVTGPYNEQFF.

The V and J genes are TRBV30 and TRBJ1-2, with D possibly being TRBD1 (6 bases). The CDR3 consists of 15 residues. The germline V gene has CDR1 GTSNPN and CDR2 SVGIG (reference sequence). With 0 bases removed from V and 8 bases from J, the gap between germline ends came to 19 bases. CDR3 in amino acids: CAWSVGIQGRWGYTF. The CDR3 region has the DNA TGTGCCTGGAGTGTGGGTATACAGGGCCGTTGGGGCTACACCTTC.

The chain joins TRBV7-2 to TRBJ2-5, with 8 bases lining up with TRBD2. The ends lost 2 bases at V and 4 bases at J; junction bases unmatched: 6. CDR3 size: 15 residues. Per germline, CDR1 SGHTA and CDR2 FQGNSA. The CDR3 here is CASSLLGRAGETQYF. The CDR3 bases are TGTGCCAGCAGCTTACTCGGGAGGGCGGGAGAGACCCAGTACTTC. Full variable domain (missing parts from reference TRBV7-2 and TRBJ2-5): GAGVSQSPSNKVTEKGKDVELRCDPISGHTALYWYRQSLGQGLEFLIYFQGNSAPDKSGLPSDRFSAERTGGSVSTLTIQRTQQEDSAVYLCASSLLGRAGETQYFGPGTRLLVL.

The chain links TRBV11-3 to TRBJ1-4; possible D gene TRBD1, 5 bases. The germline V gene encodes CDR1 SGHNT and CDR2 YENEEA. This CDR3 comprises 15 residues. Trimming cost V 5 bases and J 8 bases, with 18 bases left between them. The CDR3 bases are TGTGCCAGCAGCCCTCCCAGGGTGATTAGGGAAAAACTGTTTTTT. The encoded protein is CASSPPRVIREKLFF.

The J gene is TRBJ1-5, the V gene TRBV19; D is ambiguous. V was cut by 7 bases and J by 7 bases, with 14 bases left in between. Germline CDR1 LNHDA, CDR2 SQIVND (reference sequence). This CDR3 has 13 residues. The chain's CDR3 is CASKPGLQQPQHF. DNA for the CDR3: TGTGCCAGTAAGCCGGGTCTACAGCAGCCCCAGCATTTT.

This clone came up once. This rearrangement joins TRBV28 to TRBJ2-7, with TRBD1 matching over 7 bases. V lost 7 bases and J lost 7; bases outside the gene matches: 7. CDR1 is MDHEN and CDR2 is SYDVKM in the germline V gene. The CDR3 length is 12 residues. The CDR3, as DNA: TGTGCCAGCAAAAGGGCAGGGGGTGAGCAGTACTTC. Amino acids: CASKRAGGEQYF.

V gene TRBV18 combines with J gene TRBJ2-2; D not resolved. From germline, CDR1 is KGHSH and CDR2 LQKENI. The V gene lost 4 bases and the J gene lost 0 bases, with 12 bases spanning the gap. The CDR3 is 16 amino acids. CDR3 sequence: CASSHVGPTNTGELFF. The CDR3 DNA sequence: TGTGCCAGCTCACACGTAGGGCCTACGAACACCGGGGAGCTGTTTTTT.

CDR3 in DNA: TGTGCCAGCAGTCCCCGGGACAGTGCTTTGATGGACGAGCAGTACTTC. Translated: CASSPRDSALMDEQYF. The V gene is TRBV28, the J gene TRBJ2-7, with 7 bases aligning to TRBD1. Germline values: CDR1 MDHEN, CDR2 SYDVKM. J lost 5 bases, V lost 5 bases, and 15 bases had no gene match. This CDR3 has 16 residues. Combining the CDR3 with reference TRBV28 and TRBJ2-7 gives the whole variable domain DVKVTQSSRYLVKRTGEKVFLECVQDMDHENMFWYRQDPGLGLRLIYFSYDVKMKEKGDIPEGYSVSREKKERFSLILESASTNQTSMYLCASSPRDSALMDEQYFGPGTRLTVT.

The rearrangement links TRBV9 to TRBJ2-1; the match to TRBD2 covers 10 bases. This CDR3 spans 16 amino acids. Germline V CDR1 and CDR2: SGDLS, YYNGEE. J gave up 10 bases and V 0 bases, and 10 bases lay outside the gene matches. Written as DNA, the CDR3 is TGTGCCAGCAGCGTAGGGTCTAGCGGGGGCCGAAGAGAGCAGTTCTTC. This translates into CASSVGSSGGRREQFF.

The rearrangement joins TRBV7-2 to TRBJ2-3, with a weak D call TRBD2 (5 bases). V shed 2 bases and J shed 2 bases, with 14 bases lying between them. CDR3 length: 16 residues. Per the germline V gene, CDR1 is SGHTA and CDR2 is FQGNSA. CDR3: CASSLSADMTTDTQYF. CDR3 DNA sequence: TGTGCCAGCAGCTTATCAGCGGATATGACCACAGATACGCAGTATTTT.